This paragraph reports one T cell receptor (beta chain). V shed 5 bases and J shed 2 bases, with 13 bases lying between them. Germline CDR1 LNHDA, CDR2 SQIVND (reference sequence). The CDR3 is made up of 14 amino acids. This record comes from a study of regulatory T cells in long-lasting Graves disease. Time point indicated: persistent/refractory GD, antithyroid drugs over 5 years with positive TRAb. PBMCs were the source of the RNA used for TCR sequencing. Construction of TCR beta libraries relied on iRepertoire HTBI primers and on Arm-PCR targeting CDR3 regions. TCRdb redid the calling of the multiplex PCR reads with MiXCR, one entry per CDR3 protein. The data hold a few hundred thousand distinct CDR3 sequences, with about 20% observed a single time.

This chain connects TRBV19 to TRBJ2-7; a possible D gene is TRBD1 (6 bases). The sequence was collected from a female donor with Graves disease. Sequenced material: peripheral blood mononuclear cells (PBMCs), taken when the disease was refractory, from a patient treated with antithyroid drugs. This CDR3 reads CASSWSRGPYEQYF. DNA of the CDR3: TGTGCCAGTAGTTGGAGCAGGGGTCCCTACGAGCAGTACTTC.